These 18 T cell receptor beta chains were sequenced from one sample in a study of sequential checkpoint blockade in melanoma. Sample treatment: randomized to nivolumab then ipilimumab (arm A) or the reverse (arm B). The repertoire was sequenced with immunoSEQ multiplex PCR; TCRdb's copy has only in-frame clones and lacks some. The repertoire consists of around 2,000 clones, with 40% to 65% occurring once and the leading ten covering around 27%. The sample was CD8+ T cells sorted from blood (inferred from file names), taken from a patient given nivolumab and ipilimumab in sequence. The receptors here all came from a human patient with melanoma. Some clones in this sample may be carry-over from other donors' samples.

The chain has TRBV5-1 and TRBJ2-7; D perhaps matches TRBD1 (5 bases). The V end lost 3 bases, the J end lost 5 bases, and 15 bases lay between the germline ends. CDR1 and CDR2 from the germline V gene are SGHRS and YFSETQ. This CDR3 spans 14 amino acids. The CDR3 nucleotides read TGCGCCAGCAGCTCCCTGACAGCGACGGACGAGCAGTACTTC. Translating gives CASSSLTATDEQYF.

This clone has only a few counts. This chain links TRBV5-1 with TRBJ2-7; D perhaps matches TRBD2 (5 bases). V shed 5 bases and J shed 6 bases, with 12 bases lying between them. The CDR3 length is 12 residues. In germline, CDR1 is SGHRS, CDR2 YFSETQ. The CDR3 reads CASSRVGGEQYF. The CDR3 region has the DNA TGCGCCAGCAGTCGGGTCGGAGGCGAGCAGTACTTC.

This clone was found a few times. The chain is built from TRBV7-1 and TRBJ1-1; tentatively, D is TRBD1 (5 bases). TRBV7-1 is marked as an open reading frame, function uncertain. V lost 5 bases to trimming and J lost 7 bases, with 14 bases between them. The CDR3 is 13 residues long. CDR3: CASSRPTQGEAFF. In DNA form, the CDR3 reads TGTGCCAGCAGCCGCCCTACGCAGGGTGAAGCTTTCTTT.

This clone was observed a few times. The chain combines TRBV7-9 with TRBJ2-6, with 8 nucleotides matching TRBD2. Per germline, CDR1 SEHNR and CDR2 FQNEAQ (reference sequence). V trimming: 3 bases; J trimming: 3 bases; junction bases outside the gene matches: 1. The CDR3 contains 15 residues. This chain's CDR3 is CASSFGRVGANVLTF. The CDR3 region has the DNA TGTGCCAGCAGCTTCGGGAGGGTTGGGGCCAACGTCCTGACTTTC.

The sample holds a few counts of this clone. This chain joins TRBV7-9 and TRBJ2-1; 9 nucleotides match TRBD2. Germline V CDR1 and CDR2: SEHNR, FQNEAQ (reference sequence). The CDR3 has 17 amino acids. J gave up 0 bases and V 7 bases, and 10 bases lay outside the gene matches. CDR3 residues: CASIPLRSGSSYNEQFF. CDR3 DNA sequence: TGTGCCAGCATCCCATTACGTAGCGGGAGCTCCTACAATGAGCAGTTCTTC.

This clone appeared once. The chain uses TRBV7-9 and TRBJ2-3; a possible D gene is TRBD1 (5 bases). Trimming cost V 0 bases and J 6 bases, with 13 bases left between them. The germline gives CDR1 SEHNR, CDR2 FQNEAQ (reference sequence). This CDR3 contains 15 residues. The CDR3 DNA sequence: TGTGCCAGCAGCTTAGCGGGGCAGGCGAGGGATACGCAGTATTTT. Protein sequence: CASSLAGQARDTQYF. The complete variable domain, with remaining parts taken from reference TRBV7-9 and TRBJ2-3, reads DTGVSQNPRHKITKRGQNVTFRCDPISEHNRLYWYRQTLGQGPEFLTYFQNEAQLEKSRLLSDRFSAERPKGSFSTLEIQRTEQGDSAMYLCASSLAGQARDTQYFGPGTRLTVL.

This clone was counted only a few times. The CDR3: CASRPTPATGTNTEAFF. Here the CDR3 DNA reads TGTGCCAGCAGGCCGACACCCGCGACAGGGACGAACACTGAAGCTTTCTTT. The genes are TRBV7-6 and TRBJ1-1, with 7 bases aligning to TRBD1. CDR3 size: 17 residues. Trimming removed 6 bases from V and 1 base from J; junction bases left unmatched: 14. The germline V gene encodes CDR1 SGHVS and CDR2 FNYEAQ.

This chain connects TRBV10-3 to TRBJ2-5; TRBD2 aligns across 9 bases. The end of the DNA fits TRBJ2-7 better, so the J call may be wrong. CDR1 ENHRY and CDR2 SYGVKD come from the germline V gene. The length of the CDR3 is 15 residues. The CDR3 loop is CAISPSGEPSYEQYF. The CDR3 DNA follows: TGTGCCATCAGTCCTAGCGGGGAACCCTCCTACGAGCAGTACTTC.

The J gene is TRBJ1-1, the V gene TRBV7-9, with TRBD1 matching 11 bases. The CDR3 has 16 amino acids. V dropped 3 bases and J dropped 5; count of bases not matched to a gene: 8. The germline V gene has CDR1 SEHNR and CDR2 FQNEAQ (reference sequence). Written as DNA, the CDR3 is TGTGCCAGCAGCTTGTACGGGACAGGGGGTCGAACTGAAGCTTTCTTT. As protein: CASSLYGTGGRTEAFF.

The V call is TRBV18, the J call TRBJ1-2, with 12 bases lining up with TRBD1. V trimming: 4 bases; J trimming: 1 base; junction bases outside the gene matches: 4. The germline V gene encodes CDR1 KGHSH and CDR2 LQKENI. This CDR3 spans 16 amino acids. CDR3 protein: CASSQGTGGRNYGYTF. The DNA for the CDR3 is TGTGCCAGCTCACAGGGGACAGGGGGCCGTAACTATGGCTACACCTTC. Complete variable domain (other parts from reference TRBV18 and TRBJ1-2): NAGVMQNPRHLVRRRGQEARLRCSPMKGHSHVYWYRQLPEEGLKFMVYLQKENIIDESGMPKERFSAEFPKEGPSILRIQQVVRGDSAAYFCASSQGTGGRNYGYTFGSGTRLTVV.

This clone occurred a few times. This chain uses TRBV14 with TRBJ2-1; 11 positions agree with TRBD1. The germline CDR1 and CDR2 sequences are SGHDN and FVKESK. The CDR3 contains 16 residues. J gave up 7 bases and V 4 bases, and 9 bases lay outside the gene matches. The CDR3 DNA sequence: TGTGCCAGCAGCCGTATACCGGGACAGGGGGATAATGAGCAGTTCTTC. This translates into CASSRIPGQGDNEQFF.

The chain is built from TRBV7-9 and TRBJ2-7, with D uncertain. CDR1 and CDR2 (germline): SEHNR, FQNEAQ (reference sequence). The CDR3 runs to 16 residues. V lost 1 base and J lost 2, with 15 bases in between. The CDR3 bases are TGTGCCAGCAGCTTAGAATTTGGTCAGGCCCCCTACGAGCAGTACTTC. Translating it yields CASSLEFGQAPYEQYF.

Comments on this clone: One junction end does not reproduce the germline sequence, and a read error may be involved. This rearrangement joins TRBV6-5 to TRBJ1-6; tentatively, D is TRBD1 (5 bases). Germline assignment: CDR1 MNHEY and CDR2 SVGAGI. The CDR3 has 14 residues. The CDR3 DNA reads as TGTGCCAGCAGTGAAGGGGCGGAAAATTCCCCCCTCCACTTT. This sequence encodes CASSEGAENSPLHF.

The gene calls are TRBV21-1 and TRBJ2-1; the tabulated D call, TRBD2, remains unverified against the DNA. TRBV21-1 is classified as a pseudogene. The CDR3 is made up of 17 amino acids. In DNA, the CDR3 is TGTGCCAGCAGAGAGTATTTAGCTACACATTCCGACAATGAGCAGTTCTTC. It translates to CASREYLATHSDNEQFF.

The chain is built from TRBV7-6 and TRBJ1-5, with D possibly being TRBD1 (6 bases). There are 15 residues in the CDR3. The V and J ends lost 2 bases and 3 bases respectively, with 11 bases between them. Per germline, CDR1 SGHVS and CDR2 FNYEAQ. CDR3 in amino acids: CASSLYGGPNQPQHF. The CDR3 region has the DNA TGTGCCAGCAGCTTATATGGGGGCCCCAATCAGCCCCAGCATTTT.

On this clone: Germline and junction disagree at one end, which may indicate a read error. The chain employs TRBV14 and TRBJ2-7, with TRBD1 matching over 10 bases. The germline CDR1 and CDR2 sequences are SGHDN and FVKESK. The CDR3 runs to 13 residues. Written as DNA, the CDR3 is TGTGCCAGCAGGGGGACAGGGGACTACAAGCAGTACTTC. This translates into CASRGTGDYKQYF.

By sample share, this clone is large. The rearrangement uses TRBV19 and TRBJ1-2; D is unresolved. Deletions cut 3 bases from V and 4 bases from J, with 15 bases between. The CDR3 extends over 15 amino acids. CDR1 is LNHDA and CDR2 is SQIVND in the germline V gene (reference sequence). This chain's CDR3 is CASSIVSGTIYGYTF. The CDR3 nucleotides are TGTGCCAGTAGTATCGTAAGCGGCACGATCTATGGCTACACCTTC.

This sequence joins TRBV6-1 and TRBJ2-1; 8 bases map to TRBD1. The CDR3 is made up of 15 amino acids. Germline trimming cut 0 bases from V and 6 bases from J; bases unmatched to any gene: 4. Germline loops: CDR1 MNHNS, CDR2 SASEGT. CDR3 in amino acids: CASSEAWTGSNEQFF. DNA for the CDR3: TGTGCCAGCAGTGAAGCTTGGACAGGGTCCAATGAGCAGTTCTTC.